Reported below is one TCR beta chain. Its antigen is unidentified. These data belong to a study of blood T cells in healthy people across ages. Whole-study results and caveats: Comparison with aged donors showed that long-lived donors had more naive CD4+ cells and higher diversity.

V was clipped by 5 bases and J by 8 bases, with 15 bases between them. The CDR3 consists of 13 residues. The V gene's germline CDR1 is LGHNT and CDR2 FRNRAP. With a J-beta primer mix and a sample-barcoded 5' primer, a second PCR ran about 6 to 11 cycles. TCRdb fed the 5' RACE reads into MiXCR, producing one record per CDR3 protein. The sample comprises about 840,000 distinct CDR3 sequences, roughly 28% of which are singletons, and roughly 10% rests with the top ten. These data were also filed under a second study, of T cells of mothers and their children.

The receptor was derived from a woman in her forties in good health. The sequencing sample was made of blood. The chain joins TRBV12-5 to TRBJ1-1, with D maybe TRBD1 (5 bases). The CDR3 region has the DNA TGTGCTAGTGGTGCGTCAGGGAGGCCCGAAGCTTTCTTT. This translates into CASGASGRPEAFF.